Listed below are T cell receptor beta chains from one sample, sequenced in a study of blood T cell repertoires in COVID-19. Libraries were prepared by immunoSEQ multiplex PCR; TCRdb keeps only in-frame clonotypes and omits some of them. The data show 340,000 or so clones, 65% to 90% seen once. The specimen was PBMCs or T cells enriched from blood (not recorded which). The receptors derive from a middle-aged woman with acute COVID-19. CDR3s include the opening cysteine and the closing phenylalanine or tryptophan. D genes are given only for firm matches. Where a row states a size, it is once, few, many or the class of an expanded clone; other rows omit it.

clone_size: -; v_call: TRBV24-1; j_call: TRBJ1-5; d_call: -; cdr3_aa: CATSPGVGQPQHF; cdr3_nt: TGTGCCACCAGTCCAGGGGTTGGGCAGCCCCAGCATTTT
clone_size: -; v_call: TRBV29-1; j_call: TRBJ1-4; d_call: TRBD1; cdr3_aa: CSVEVAGQPNEKLFF; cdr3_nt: TGCAGCGTTGAGGTCGCGGGACAGCCTAATGAAAAACTGTTTTTT
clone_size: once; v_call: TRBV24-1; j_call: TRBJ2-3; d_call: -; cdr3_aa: CATSDFSDTQYF; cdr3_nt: TGTGCCACCAGTGATTTCTCAGATACGCAGTATTTT
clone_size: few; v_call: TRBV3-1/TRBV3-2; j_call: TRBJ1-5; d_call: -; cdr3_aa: CASARGSGNQPQHF; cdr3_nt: TGTGCCAGCGCTAGGGGGTCCGGCAATCAGCCCCAGCATTTT
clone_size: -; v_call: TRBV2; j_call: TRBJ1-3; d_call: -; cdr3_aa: CASSEGTSGNTIYF; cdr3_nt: TGTGCCAGCAGTGAGGGGACATCTGGAAACACCATATATTTT
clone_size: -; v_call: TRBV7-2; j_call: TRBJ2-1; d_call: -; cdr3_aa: CASSLRDSIYNEQFF; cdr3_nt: TGTGCCAGCAGCTTACGGGACTCCATCTACAATGAGCAGTTCTTC
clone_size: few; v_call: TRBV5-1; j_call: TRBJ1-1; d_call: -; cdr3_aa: CASSTQATAAEAFF; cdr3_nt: TGCGCCAGCAGCACACAGGCGACGGCCGCTGAAGCTTTCTTT
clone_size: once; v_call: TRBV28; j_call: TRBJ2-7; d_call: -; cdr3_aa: CASSLSTGVRYEQYF; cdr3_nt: TGTGCCAGCAGTTTATCAACGGGGGTTCGGTACGAGCAGTACTTC
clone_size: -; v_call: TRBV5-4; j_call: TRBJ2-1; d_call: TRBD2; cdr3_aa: CASSTSSGGPYNEQFF; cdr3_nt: TGTGCCAGCAGCACGTCAAGCGGGGGACCCTACAATGAGCAGTTCTTC
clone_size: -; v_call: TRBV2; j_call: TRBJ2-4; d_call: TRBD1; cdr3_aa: CASSEQGANIQYF; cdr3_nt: TGTGCCAGCAGTGAGCAGGGGGCCAACATTCAGTACTTC
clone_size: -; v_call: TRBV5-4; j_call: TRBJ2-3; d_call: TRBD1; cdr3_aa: CASSLQDRNTDTQYF; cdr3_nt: TGTGCCAGCAGCTTGCAGGACAGGAACACAGATACGCAGTATTTT